The 15 T cell receptor beta chains below come from one sample, sequenced in a study of shared clonotypes between healthy human individuals. Profiling relied on immunoSEQ multiplex PCR, and the TCRdb table lists in-frame clones only, not all of them. Of 450,000 to 600,000 clones detected, 79% appear once; the ten largest clones hold approximately 12%. The sequencing input was PBMCs. These receptors were collected from a woman aged 40 to 50 in good health. Some clones in this sample may be carry-over from other donors' samples.

The chain has TRBV9 and TRBJ2-6; the D is unclear. This CDR3 is built from 14 residues. CDR1 SGDLS and CDR2 YYNGEE come from the germline V gene. The V end was cut by 3 bases, the J end by 0 bases, with 4 bases between. CDR3: CASSDHSGANVLTF. The CDR3 nucleotides read TGTGCCAGCAGCGACCACTCTGGGGCCAACGTCCTGACTTTC.

This chain links TRBV1 with TRBJ2-7; the D call of TRBD2 is as the table states it, not checked on the DNA. TRBV1 has pseudogene status. The length of the CDR3 is 14 residues. CDR3 loop: CTSSPRTTPYEQYF. The CDR3 DNA reads TGCACCAGCAGCCCTAGGACTACCCCCTACGAGCAGTACTTC.

This chain uses TRBV4-2 with TRBJ2-1; tentative D call: TRBD2 (6 bases). CDR1 and CDR2 from the germline V gene are LGHNA and YNFKEQ. This CDR3 is built from 15 residues. Trimming cost V 0 bases and J 15 bases, with 21 bases left between them. CDR3: CASSQESQRVGYRFF. DNA for the CDR3: TGTGCCAGCAGCCAAGAGTCCCAGCGGGTCGGTTATCGGTTCTTC.

This chain connects TRBV5-4 to TRBJ1-2, with a weak D call TRBD1 (5 bases). The ends were cut back, 5 bases at V and 1 base at J, with 12 bases in the middle. The CDR3 contains 14 residues. Germline lookup yields CDR1 SGHNT and CDR2 YYREEE (reference sequence). The CDR3 sequence: CASRSGTVNYGYTF. CDR3 nucleotides: TGTGCCAGCAGGTCCGGGACGGTTAACTATGGCTACACCTTC.

Only one count was recorded for this clone. This may be a read error, as it is one base from a much larger clone. This same CDR3 is encoded by further DNA sequences in the sample. The gene calls are TRBV27 and TRBJ2-5, with D hard to call. Trimming cost V 2 bases and J 4 bases, with 2 bases left between them. Germline CDR1 MNHEY, CDR2 SMNVEV (reference sequence). The CDR3 length is 11 residues. The CDR3 DNA is TGTGCCAGCAGTTTAGTAGAGACCCAGTACTTC. As protein: CASSLVETQYF.

This clone was seen only a few times. This may arise from a read error, as a much more abundant clone is one base away. J is TRBJ2-5 and V is TRBV7-3, with TRBD2 matching 12 bases. This CDR3 region has 14 residues. Germline V lookup: CDR1 SGHTA, CDR2 FQGTGA. V gave up 5 bases and J gave up 4 bases; unmatched junction bases: 2. CDR3 nucleotides: TGTGCCAGCAGCACGGGACTAGCGGGAGAGACCCAGTACTTC. Translated, it gives CASSTGLAGETQYF.

DNA for the CDR3: TGTGCCAGCAGCCCACGCCAGATTGAAGCTTTCTTT. This sequence encodes CASSPRQIEAFF. This sequence joins TRBV7-2 and TRBJ1-1; D unclear. The CDR3 consists of 12 residues. Germline CDR1 is SGHTA and CDR2 is FQGNSA. The V and J ends lost 5 bases and 7 bases respectively, with 11 bases between them.

The chain is built from TRBV7-6 and TRBJ2-2; maybe TRBD1 (5 bases). CDR3 length equals 14 residues. Trimming removed 2 bases at V and 5 bases at J, with 9 bases between. Germline V gene lookup returns CDR1 SGHVS and CDR2 FNYEAQ. CDR3 DNA sequence: TGTGCCAGCAGCTTATCTCGACAGACCGGGGAGCTGTTTTTT. Its translation is CASSLSRQTGELFF.

This clone showed up many times. DNA of the CDR3: TGTGCCACCAGCAGGGAGGGACAGGGGGGATACAATGAGCAGTTCTTC. Residues: CATSREGQGGYNEQFF. V is TRBV15 and J is TRBJ2-1; TRBD1 aligns across 11 bases. The CDR3 runs to 16 residues. The V segment lost 3 bases and the J segment 4 bases; nucleotides outside the gene matches: 5. Germline assignment: CDR1 LNHNV and CDR2 YYDKDF (reference sequence).

The chain has TRBV4-1 and TRBJ2-3; D possibly matches TRBD1 or TRBD2 (7 bases each). The CDR3 spans 15 residues. CDR1 is MGHRA and CDR2 is YSYEKL in the germline V gene. Trimming cost V 5 bases and J 3 bases, with 15 bases left between them. CDR3 in DNA: TGCGCCAGCAGCTCCCGACAGGGAGGGACAGATACGCAGTATTTT. It specifies CASSSRQGGTDTQYF.

The gene calls are TRBV5-1 and TRBJ2-7; D possibly corresponds to TRBD1 (6 bases). The V and J ends lost 4 bases and 3 bases respectively, with 14 bases between them. Germline-derived CDR1 and CDR2 are SGHRS and YFSETQ. The CDR3 sequence is 14 residues long. The CDR3 DNA sequence: TGCGCCAGCAGCACACAGGGTATTGGCTACGAGCAGTACTTC. It translates to CASSTQGIGYEQYF.

This chain joins TRBV5-4 and TRBJ1-1, with 8 nucleotides matching TRBD1. The germline V gene has CDR1 SGHNT and CDR2 YYREEE (reference sequence). The CDR3 has 14 residues. J gave up 3 bases and V 2 bases, and 3 bases lay outside the gene matches. The CDR3 region is CASSFLQGDTEAFF. The CDR3 nucleotides read TGTGCCAGCAGCTTCTTACAGGGGGACACTGAAGCTTTCTTT. The full variable domain, completed using reference TRBV5-4 and TRBJ1-1, is ETGVTQSPTHLIKTRGQQVTLRCSSQSGHNTVSWYQQALGQGPQFIFQYYREEENGRGNFPPRFSGLQFPNYSSELNVNALELDDSALYLCASSFLQGDTEAFFGQGTRLTVV.

V usage is TRBV18 and J usage is TRBJ2-1; D gene ambiguous. The CDR3 spans 11 residues. Germline values: CDR1 KGHSH, CDR2 LQKENI. The germline V and J ends were trimmed by 1 base and 8 bases, with 3 bases remaining between them. The CDR3 region is CASSPLDEQFF. CDR3 DNA sequence: TGTGCCAGCTCACCACTGGATGAGCAGTTCTTC.

The chain joins TRBV14 to TRBJ2-2, with TRBD2 matching 7 bases. CDR1 and CDR2 (germline): SGHDN, FVKESK. The CDR3 is 16 amino acids. Trimming took 3 bases from V and 0 from J; bases not matched to a gene: 4. The CDR3 sequence: CASSHTTSSNTGELFF. The CDR3 region has the DNA TGTGCCAGCAGCCATACGACTAGCTCGAACACCGGGGAGCTGTTTTTT.

This clone came up many times. This sample includes further DNA sequences coding for the same CDR3. The chain links TRBV30 to TRBJ1-5; the D gene is possibly TRBD1 (6 bases). The V end lost 2 bases, the J end lost 0 bases, and 8 bases lay between the germline ends. CDR1 is GTSNPN and CDR2 is SVGIG in the germline V gene (reference sequence). CDR3 size: 14 residues. The CDR3 spells CAWSQDSSNQPQHF. CDR3 coding DNA: TGTGCCTGGAGTCAGGACAGTAGCAATCAGCCCCAGCATTTT. Filled out from reference TRBV30 and TRBJ1-5, the complete variable domain reads SQTIHQWPATLVQPVGSPLSLECTVEGTSNPNLYWYRQAAGRGLQLLFYSVGIGQISSEVPQNLSASRPQDRQFILSSKKLLLSDSGFYLCAWSQDSSNQPQHFGDGTRLSIL.